This T cell receptor (beta chain) originates from a study of cytomegalovirus exposure and HLA in healthy donors. The V gene end was trimmed by 7 bases and the J gene end by 2 bases; junction bases not matched to a gene: 9. The germline V gene encodes CDR1 MNHEY and CDR2 SVGAGI. The CDR3 spans 15 residues. The data were produced by immunoSEQ multiplex PCR, yet TCRdb's version contains in-frame clones alone and is incomplete. The sample includes some 98,000 clones, about 90% seen only once; the top ten take under 6.5%. Overall study findings and caveats: High sensitivity and specificity were reportedly achieved when the classifier diagnosed cytomegalovirus status.

Points on this clone: Its target is unknown.

This receptor was taken from a young man in good health and CMV-seropositive. Sequenced input: PBMCs. The chain is built from TRBV6-5 and TRBJ2-5; 8 bases match TRBD1. CDR3 DNA: TGTGCCAGCAACCGTCTTGGACAGGGACAAGAGACCCAGTACTTC. Protein sequence: CASNRLGQGQETQYF.